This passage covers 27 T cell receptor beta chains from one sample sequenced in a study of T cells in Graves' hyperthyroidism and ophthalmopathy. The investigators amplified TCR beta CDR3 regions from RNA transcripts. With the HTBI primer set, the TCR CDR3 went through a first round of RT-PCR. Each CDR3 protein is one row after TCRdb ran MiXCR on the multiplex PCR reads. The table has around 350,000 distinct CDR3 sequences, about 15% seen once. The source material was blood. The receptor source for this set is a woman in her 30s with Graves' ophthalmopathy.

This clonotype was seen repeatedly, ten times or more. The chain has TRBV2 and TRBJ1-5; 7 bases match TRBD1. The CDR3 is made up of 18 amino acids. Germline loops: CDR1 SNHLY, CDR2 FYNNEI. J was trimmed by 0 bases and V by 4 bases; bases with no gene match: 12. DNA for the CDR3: TGTGCCAGCAGTGGAGGAAGGGGGCGGTGGAATAGCAATCAGCCCCAGCATTTT. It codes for CASSGGRGRWNSNQPQHF.

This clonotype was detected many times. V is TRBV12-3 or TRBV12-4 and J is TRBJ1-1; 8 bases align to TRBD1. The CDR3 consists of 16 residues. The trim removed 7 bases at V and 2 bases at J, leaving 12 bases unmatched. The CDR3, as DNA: TGTGCCAGCAAAACAGGGGGGGAGAGAAGAAACACTGAAGCTTTCTTT. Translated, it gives CASKTGGERRNTEAFF.

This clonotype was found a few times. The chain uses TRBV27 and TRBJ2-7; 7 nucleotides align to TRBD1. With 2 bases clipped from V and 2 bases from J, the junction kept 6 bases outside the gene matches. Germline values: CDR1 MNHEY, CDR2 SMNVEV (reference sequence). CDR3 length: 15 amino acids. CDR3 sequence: CASSLTGARTYEQYF. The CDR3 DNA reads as TGTGCCAGCAGTTTAACAGGGGCTCGAACCTACGAGCAGTACTTC.

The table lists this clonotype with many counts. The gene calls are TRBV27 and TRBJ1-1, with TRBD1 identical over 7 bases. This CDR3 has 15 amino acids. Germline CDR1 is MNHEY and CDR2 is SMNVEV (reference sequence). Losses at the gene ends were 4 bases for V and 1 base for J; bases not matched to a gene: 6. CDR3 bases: TGTGCCAGCAGTTCGACAGGGCGGACGAACACTGAAGCTTTCTTT. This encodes CASSSTGRTNTEAFF.

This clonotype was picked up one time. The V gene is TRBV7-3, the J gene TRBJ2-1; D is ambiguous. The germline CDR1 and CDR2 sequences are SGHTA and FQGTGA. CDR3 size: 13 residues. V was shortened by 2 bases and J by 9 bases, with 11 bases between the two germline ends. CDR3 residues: CASSLGQTTEQFF. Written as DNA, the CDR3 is TGTGCCAGCAGCTTAGGTCAGACGACTGAGCAGTTCTTC.

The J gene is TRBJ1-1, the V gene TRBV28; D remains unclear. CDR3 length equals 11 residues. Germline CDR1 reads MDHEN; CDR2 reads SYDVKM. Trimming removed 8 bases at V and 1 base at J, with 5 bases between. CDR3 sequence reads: CASFKNTEAFF. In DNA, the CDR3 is TGTGCCAGCTTTAAGAACACTGAAGCTTTCTTT.

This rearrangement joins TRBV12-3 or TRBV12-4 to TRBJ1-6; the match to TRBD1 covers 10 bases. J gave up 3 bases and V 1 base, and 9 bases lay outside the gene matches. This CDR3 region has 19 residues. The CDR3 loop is CASSLGQGALFRYNSPLHF. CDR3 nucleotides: TGTGCCAGCAGTTTAGGACAGGGGGCTCTGTTTCGCTATAATTCACCCCTCCACTTT.

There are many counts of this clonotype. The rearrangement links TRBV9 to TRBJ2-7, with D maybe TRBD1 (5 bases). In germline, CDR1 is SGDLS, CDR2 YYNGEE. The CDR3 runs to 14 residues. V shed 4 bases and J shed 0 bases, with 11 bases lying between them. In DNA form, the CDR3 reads TGTGCCAGCAGCCTGGGGCCAGCCTCCTACGAGCAGTACTTC. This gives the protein CASSLGPASYEQYF.

CDR3 loop: CASSQSVTPHEQFF. The CDR3, as DNA: TGTGCCAGCAGCCAGTCAGTTACGCCCCATGAGCAGTTCTTC. The chain is built from TRBV14 and TRBJ2-1, with D hard to call. The CDR3 has 14 residues. Per the germline V gene, CDR1 is SGHDN and CDR2 is FVKESK. Trimming shortened V by 3 bases and J by 8 bases, and 14 bases separated the two germline ends.

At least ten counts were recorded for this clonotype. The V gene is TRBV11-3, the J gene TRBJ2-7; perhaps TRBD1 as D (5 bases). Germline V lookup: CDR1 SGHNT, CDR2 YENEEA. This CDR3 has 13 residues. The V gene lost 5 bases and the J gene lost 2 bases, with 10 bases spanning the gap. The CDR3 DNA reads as TGTGCCAGCAGCCACTCAGGGACCTACGAGCAGTACTTC. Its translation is CASSHSGTYEQYF.

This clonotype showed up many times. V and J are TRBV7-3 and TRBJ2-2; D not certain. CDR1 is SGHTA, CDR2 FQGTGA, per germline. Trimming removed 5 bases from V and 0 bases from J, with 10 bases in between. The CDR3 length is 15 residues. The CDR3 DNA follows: TGTGCCAGCAGCAGTGGTTTCGCGAACACCGGGGAGCTGTTTTTT. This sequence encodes CASSSGFANTGELFF.

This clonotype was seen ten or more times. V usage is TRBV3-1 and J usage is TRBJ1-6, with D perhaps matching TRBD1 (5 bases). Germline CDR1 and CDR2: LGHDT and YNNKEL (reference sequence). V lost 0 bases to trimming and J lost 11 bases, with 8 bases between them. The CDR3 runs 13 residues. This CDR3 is CASSQEGTAPLHF. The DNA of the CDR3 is TGTGCCAGCAGCCAAGAGGGGACGGCACCCCTCCACTTT.

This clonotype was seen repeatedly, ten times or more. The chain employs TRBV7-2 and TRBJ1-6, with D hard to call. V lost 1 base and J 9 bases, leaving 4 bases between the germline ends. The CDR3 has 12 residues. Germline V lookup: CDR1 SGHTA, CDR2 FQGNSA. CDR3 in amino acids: CASSLGGSPLHF. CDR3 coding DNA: TGTGCCAGCAGCTTAGGGGGTTCACCCCTCCACTTT.

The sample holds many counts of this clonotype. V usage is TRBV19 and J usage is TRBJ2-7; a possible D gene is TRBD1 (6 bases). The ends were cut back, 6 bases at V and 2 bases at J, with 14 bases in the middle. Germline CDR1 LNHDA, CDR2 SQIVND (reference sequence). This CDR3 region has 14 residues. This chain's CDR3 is CASSSGTYTYEQYF. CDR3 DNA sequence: TGTGCCAGTAGCTCCGGGACATACACCTACGAGCAGTACTTC.

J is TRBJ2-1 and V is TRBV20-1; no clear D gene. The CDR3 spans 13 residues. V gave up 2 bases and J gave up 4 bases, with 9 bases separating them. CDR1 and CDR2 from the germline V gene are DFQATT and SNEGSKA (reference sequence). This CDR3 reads CSARRVGYNEQFF. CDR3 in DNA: TGCAGTGCTAGACGCGTCGGGTACAATGAGCAGTTCTTC.

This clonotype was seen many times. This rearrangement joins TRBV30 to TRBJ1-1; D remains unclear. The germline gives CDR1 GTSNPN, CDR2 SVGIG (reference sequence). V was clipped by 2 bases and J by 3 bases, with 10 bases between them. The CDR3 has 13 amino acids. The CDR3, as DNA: TGTGCCTGGAGTCCGGGCGGGTACACTGAAGCTTTCTTT. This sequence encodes CAWSPGGYTEAFF.

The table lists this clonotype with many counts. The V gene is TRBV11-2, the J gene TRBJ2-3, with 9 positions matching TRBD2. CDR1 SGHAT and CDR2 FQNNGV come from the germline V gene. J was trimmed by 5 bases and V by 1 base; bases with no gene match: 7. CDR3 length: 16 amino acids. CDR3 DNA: TGTGCCAGCAGCTTAGTGGCGGGGGGGCCGGTAGATACGCAGTATTTT. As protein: CASSLVAGGPVDTQYF.

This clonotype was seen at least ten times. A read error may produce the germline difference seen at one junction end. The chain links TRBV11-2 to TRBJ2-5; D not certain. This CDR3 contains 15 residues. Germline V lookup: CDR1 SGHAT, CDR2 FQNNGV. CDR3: CASSPRGGYQETQYF. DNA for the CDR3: TGTGCCAGCAGCCCCCGCGGCGGTTACCAAGAGACTCAGTACTTC.

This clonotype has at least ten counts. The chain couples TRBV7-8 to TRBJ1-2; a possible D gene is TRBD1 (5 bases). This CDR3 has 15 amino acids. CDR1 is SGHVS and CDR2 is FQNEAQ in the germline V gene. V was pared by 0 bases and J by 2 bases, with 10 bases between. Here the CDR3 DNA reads TGTGCCAGCAGCTTAGCGCAGGGTCGGAACTATGGCTACACCTTC. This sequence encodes CASSLAQGRNYGYTF.

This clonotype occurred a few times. CDR3 DNA: TGCGCCAGCAGTGAAAGGGACAGAAGAAATTCACCCCTCCACTTT. It specifies CASSERDRRNSPLHF. V is TRBV10-2 and J is TRBJ1-6, with TRBD1 matching 7 bases. J gave up 7 bases and V 3 bases, and 6 bases lay outside the gene matches. The CDR3 totals 15 residues. Germline loops: CDR1 WSHSY, CDR2 SAAADI.

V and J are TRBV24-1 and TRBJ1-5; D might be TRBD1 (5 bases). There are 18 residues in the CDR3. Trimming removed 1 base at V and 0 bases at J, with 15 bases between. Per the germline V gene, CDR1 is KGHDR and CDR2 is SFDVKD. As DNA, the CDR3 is TGTGCCACCAGTGATTTCCTAGGGGACCCCTATAGCAATCAGCCCCAGCATTTT. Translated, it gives CATSDFLGDPYSNQPQHF.

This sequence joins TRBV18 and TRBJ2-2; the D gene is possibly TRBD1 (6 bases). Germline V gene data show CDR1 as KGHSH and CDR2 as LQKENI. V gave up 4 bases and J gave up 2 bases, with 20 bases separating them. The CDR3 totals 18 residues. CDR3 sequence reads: CASSLTPSGTPNTGELFF. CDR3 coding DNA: TGTGCCAGCTCACTGACCCCTTCCGGGACACCTAACACCGGGGAGCTGTTTTTT. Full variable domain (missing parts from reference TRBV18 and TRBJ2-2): NAGVMQNPRHLVRRRGQEARLRCSPMKGHSHVYWYRQLPEEGLKFMVYLQKENIIDESGMPKERFSAEFPKEGPSILRIQQVVRGDSAAYFCASSLTPSGTPNTGELFFGEGSRLTVL.

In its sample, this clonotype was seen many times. CDR3 coding DNA: TGTGCCAGCAGCTTAAGCGCCGGGACAACCTACAATGAGCAGTTCTTC. Its translation: CASSLSAGTTYNEQFF. The chain carries TRBV11-2 and TRBJ2-1; TRBD1 is a possible D gene (6 bases). Germline V gives CDR1 SGHAT, CDR2 FQNNGV. The CDR3 totals 16 residues. Trimming left V 2 bases short and J 2 bases short, with 13 bases between. Using reference TRBV11-2 and TRBJ2-1 for the parts outside the CDR3, the full variable domain is EAGVAQSPRYKIIEKRQSVAFWCNPISGHATLYWYQQILGQGPKLLIQFQNNGVVDDSQLPKDRFSAERLKGVDSTLKIQPAKLEDSAVYLCASSLSAGTTYNEQFFGPGTRLTVL.

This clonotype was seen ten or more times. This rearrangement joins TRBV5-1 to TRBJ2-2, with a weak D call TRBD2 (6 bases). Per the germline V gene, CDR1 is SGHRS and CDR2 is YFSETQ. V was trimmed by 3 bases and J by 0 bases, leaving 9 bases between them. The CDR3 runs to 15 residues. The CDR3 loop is CASSSGTPNTGELFF. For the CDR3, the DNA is TGCGCCAGCAGCTCCGGGACTCCGAACACCGGGGAGCTGTTTTTT.

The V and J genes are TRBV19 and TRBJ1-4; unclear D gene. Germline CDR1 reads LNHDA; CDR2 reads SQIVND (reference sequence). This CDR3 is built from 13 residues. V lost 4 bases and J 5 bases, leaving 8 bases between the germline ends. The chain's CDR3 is CASSRGRNEKLFF. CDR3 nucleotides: TGTGCCAGTAGTAGAGGACGGAATGAAAAACTGTTTTTT.

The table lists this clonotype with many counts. The CDR3 region is CATREDGDYTDTQYF. The CDR3 bases are TGTGCCACGCGGGAGGACGGGGATTACACAGATACGCAGTATTTT. J is TRBJ2-3 and V is TRBV6-1; TRBD2 aligns across 8 bases. This CDR3 contains 15 residues. Germline assignment: CDR1 MNHNS and CDR2 SASEGT. The V and J ends lost 10 bases and 2 bases, in that order; junction bases with no gene match: 11.

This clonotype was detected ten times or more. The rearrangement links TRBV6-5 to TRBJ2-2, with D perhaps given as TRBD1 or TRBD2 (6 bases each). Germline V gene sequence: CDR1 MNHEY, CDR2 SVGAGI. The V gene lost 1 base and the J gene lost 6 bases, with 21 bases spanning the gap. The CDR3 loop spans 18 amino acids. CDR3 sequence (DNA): TGTGCCAGCAGTTACTTTTTCTTAGGGGGGTTTGACGCCGGGGAGCTGTTTTTT. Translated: CASSYFFLGGFDAGELFF.